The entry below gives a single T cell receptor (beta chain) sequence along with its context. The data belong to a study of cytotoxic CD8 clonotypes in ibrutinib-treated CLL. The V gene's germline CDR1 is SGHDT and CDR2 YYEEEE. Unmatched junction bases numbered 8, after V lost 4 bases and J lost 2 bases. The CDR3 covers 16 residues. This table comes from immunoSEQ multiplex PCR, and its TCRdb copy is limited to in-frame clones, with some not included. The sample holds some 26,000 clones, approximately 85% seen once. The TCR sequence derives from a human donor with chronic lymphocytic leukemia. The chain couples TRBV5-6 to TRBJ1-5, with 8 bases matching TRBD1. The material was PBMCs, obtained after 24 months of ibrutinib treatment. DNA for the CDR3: TGTGCCAGCAGCGCGGATATGGGACAGGGCAATCAGCCCCAGCATTTT. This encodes CASSADMGQGNQPQHF.